These T cell receptor beta chains were read from a single sample in a study of cytomegalovirus exposure and HLA in healthy donors. The repertoire was sequenced with immunoSEQ multiplex PCR; TCRdb's copy has only in-frame clones and lacks some. The sample records about 140,000 clones, approximately 80% being singletons. Source material: PBMCs. Receptors originate from a man aged 35 to 55 in good health and CMV-seronegative. Both conserved end residues are part of each CDR3. The D gene is left open where the match is weak. Size is stated for part of the rows, as once, few or many counts, or as a class when the clone is expanded.

-,TRBD1,TRBV10-2,TRBJ2-7,CANTPGTGRGEQYF,TGCGCCAACACCCCCGGGACAGGAAGGGGCGAGCAGTACTTC
few,-,TRBV10-3,TRBJ2-2,CAISGTLNTGELFF,TGTGCCATCAGCGGGACACTAAACACCGGGGAGCTGTTTTTT
-,-,TRBV4-2,TRBJ1-1,CASSQQGGSTEAFF,TGTGCCAGCAGCCAACAGGGTGGAAGCACTGAAGCTTTCTTT
-,-,TRBV25-1,TRBJ1-2,CASSEHIVYTF,TGTGCCAGCAGTGAACACATCGTCTACACCTTC
few,-,TRBV7-6,TRBJ2-1,CASSLLIPGGYNEQFF,TGTGCCAGCAGCTTATTAATCCCCGGCGGGTACAATGAGCAGTTCTTC
-,-,TRBV29-1,TRBJ2-5,CSVMLGGETQYF,TGCAGCGTGATGCTAGGAGGGGAGACCCAGTACTTC
-,TRBD1,TRBV28,TRBJ1-6,CASSSNLDRVYNSPLHF,TGTGCCAGCAGTTCGAACTTGGACAGGGTCTATAATTCACCCCTCCACTTT
-,-,TRBV6-5,TRBJ1-2,CASRTVPYGYTF,TGTGCCAGCAGAACAGTTCCCTATGGCTACACCTTC
once,-,TRBV9,TRBJ2-1,CASSPLVSPSYNEQFF,TGTGCCAGCAGCCCCTTAGTTAGCCCTTCCTACAATGAGCAGTTCTTC
-,TRBD1,TRBV5-6,TRBJ2-7,CASRMGVQGPYEQYF,TGTGCCAGCAGGATGGGGGTACAGGGGCCGTACGAGCAGTACTTC
-,TRBD2,TRBV13,TRBJ2-7,CASSFLGLAGGPDEQYF,TGTGCCAGCAGCTTTCTGGGACTAGCGGGGGGGCCGGACGAGCAGTACTTC
-,TRBD2,TRBV28,TRBJ2-1,CASSSPGSGSSYNEQFF,TGTGCCAGCAGCTCTCCCGGTAGCGGGAGCTCCTACAATGAGCAGTTCTTC
-,-,TRBV28,TRBJ1-2,CASSTQGNYGYTF,TGTGCCAGCAGTACCCAGGGGAACTATGGCTACACCTTC
-,-,TRBV29-1,TRBJ1-2,CSVEGVSGYGYTF,TGCAGCGTTGAAGGGGTTTCAGGGTATGGCTACACCTTC
-,-,TRBV5-8,TRBJ2-1,CASSLGVEGGFYNEQFF,TGTGCCAGCAGCTTGGGGGTTGAAGGGGGATTCTACAATGAGCAGTTCTTC
-,TRBD1,TRBV28,TRBJ1-1,CASSFDRGEAFF,TGTGCCAGCAGTTTCGACAGGGGCGAAGCTTTCTTT
-,TRBD1,TRBV6-5,TRBJ1-6,CASSYGTGPSVSPLHF,TGTGCCAGCAGTTATGGGACAGGGCCTTCGGTTTCACCCCTCCACTTT
-,-,TRBV2,TRBJ2-1,CASSVLAGTYNEQFF,TGTGCCAGCAGTGTGTTGGCAGGGACCTACAATGAGCAGTTCTTC
-,-,TRBV7-9,TRBJ1-1,CASRNTPGLPNTEAFF,TGTGCCAGCAGGAATACCCCAGGGCTGCCGAACACTGAAGCTTTCTTT
-,-,TRBV28,TRBJ2-4,CASSPQGSLSLAKNIQYF,TGTGCCAGCAGTCCACAGGGTTCACTAAGTTTAGCCAAAAACATTCAGTACTTC
-,TRBD1,TRBV27,TRBJ2-5,CASSLLTGNRQETQYF,TGTGCCAGCAGTTTACTGACAGGGAATCGCCAAGAGACCCAGTACTTC
-,-,TRBV12-5,TRBJ1-2,CASGLVAGRAGGYGYTF,TGTGCTAGTGGTTTGGTAGCCGGCAGGGCGGGGGGCTATGGCTACACCTTC
-,-,TRBV7-2,TRBJ1-4,CASRGEGGRGEKLFF,TGTGCCAGCAGGGGGGAGGGGGGGCGAGGTGAAAAACTGTTTTTT
-,TRBD1,TRBV18,TRBJ2-7,CASSGTGGIYEQYF,TGTGCCAGCTCAGGGACAGGGGGCATCTACGAGCAGTACTTC
-,TRBD2,TRBV9,TRBJ2-1,CASGRGGPYNEQFF,TGTGCCAGCGGACGCGGGGGACCTTACAATGAGCAGTTCTTC
-,-,TRBV28,TRBJ2-3,CASSSQGGGTDTQYF,TGTGCCAGCAGTTCGCAGGGCGGCGGCACAGATACGCAGTATTTT
-,-,TRBV19,TRBJ2-5,CASSWSGEYQETQYF,TGTGCCAGTAGTTGGTCGGGAGAGTACCAAGAGACCCAGTACTTC
once,TRBD1,TRBV28,TRBJ1-5,CASSSPLPGQAPGGPKSNQPQHF,TGTGCCAGCAGTTCCCCCCTCCCGGGACAGGCCCCCGGGGGTCCTAAAAGCAATCAGCCCCAGCATTTT
-,-,TRBV6-1,TRBJ1-1,CASSENGRAVEAFF,TGTGCCAGCAGTGAAAACGGGAGGGCAGTCGAAGCTTTCTTT
-,TRBD2,TRBV7-9,TRBJ2-5,CASSLGVAGGETQYF,TGTGCCAGCAGCTTAGGGGTAGCGGGAGGAGAGACCCAGTACTTC
-,-,TRBV7-9,TRBJ2-7,CSSSPISYEQYF,TGTTCCAGCAGCCCAATCAGTTACGAGCAGTACTTC